This section outlines one T cell receptor (beta chain) sequence together with its context. The sample is drawn from a study of blood T cell repertoires in COVID-19. The overall study: Researchers got acute and convalescent COVID-19 samples from the United States, Italy and Spain.

V was trimmed by 4 bases and J by 8 bases, leaving 14 bases between them. From germline, CDR1 is SQVTM and CDR2 ANQGSEA. CDR3 length: 12 amino acids. The table came from immunoSEQ multiplex PCR; TCRdb's copy has only in-frame clones and leaves some out. The repertoire holds about 310,000 clones, about nine tenths seen once, with 1% in the top ten. Sequencing input: peripheral blood. The gene calls are TRBV29-1 and TRBJ1-1; D may be TRBD1 (6 bases). The TCR sequence derives from a man in his forties or fifties with active or convalescent COVID-19. In DNA form, the CDR3 reads TGCAGCGTTGCCAACGGGGGGCACGAAGCTTTCTTT. Translation gives CSVANGGHEAFF.